The T cell receptor beta chain described here comes from a study of neoadjuvant nivolumab and ipilimumab in lung cancer. Study-wide points: TCR clonality did not significantly correlate with pathologic tumor regression. TCR receptors were sequenced in few samples.

With respect to this clone: Its antigen remains unknown.

The V and J ends lost 0 bases and 1 base respectively, with 10 bases between them. The CDR3 is made up of 15 amino acids. Germline-derived CDR1 and CDR2 are MGHDK and SYGVNS. Using immunoSEQ multiplex PCR, the repertoire was profiled, and TCRdb retains in-frame clones only, with some absent. Altogether thousands of clones are present, 90% to 95% being singletons, with the ten largest covering about 3%. The clonotype was recovered from an adult with non-small cell lung cancer. Some clones in this sample may be carry-over from other donors' samples. The sample here was blood, taken after neoadjuvant nivolumab, alone or with ipilimumab, at or shortly before surgery. V and J are TRBV25-1 and TRBJ2-7, with D uncertain. CDR3 in DNA: TGTGCCAGCAGTGAATATGGTGGTTCTTCCTACGAGCAGTACTTC. As protein: CASSEYGGSSYEQYF.